This T cell receptor beta chain derives from a study of T cell changes during pregnancy in multiple sclerosis. Using immunoSEQ multiplex PCR, the repertoire was profiled, and TCRdb retains in-frame clones only, with some absent. The top ten hold approximately 0.64% of the sample, which has about 42,000 clones, 80% to 90% seen once. The TCR comes from a female donor with multiple sclerosis, enrolled in a pregnancy study. The material sequenced was CD4+ T cells from peripheral blood mononuclear cells, taken before pregnancy.

The DNA of the CDR3 is TGTGCCAGCAGCAAGTCTACTAATATTCCCATGGGGAACACTGAAGCTTTCTTT. Residues: CASSKSTNIPMGNTEAFF. The V gene is TRBV7-7, the J gene TRBJ1-1; D is unclear. Germline CDR1 and CDR2: SSHAT and FNYEAQ (reference sequence). Trimming took off 5 bases at V and 1 base at J, with 23 bases between the two ends. The length of the CDR3 is 18 residues.